The entry that follows covers one T cell receptor beta chain sequence. The antigen is undetermined. Sequenced by immunoSEQ multiplex PCR; TCRdb stores in-frame clones only, minus some. The sample lists around 350,000 clones, about 91% seen once, with about 3.9% in the top ten. Germline assignment: CDR1 SGHTA and CDR2 FQGNSA. The CDR3 has 15 residues. The ends lost 1 base at V and 2 bases at J; junction bases unmatched: 0. The entry originates in a study of Ad26.COV2.S vaccination and SARS-CoV-2 variants. The study, taken as a whole, reports: Vaccine recipients surpassed placebo recipients in spike-specific TCR breadth. Measures of TCR breadth and depth may have fallen short of total T cell responses.

This chain links TRBV7-2 with TRBJ2-7; the match to TRBD2 covers 12 bases. This clonotype was obtained from a human donor who had recovered from COVID-19. Source: peripheral blood, taken after recovery from COVID-19. The CDR3 DNA reads TGTGCCAGCAGCTTAGGACTAGCGGGGGCCTACGAGCAGTACTTC. Translation: CASSLGLAGAYEQYF. The whole variable domain, filled in from reference TRBV7-2 and TRBJ2-7, reads GAGVSQSPSNKVTEKGKDVELRCDPISGHTALYWYRQSLGQGLEFLIYFQGNSAPDKSGLPSDRFSAERTGGSVSTLTIQRTQQEDSAVYLCASSLGLAGAYEQYFGPGTRLTVT.